These 22 T cell receptor beta chains were sequenced from one sample in a study of OX40 agonist ivuxolimab in advanced cancers. Sequenced by immunoSEQ multiplex PCR; TCRdb stores in-frame clones only, minus some. The data show 63,000 or so clones, 88% seen once. Sample: CD4+ or CD8+ T cells sorted from blood, taken in a trial of the OX40 agonist ivuxolimab. The source is an adult with an advanced solid tumor such as melanoma, head and neck, liver or kidney cancer.

The V gene is TRBV30, the J gene TRBJ2-1; TRBD2 might be the D (5 bases). The germline V gene encodes CDR1 GTSNPN and CDR2 SVGIG (reference sequence). Deletions cut 1 base from V and 0 bases from J, with 7 bases between. The CDR3 contains 14 residues. The CDR3 DNA reads as TGTGCCTGGAGTGCGAGCGGCTCCTACAATGAGCAGTTCTTC. Residues: CAWSASGSYNEQFF.

This clone has more than one count but fewer than ten. The chain employs TRBV7-8 and TRBJ1-5; a possible D gene is TRBD1 (5 bases). This CDR3 spans 15 amino acids. Trimming stripped 5 bases from V and 1 base from J, with 12 bases between. Germline V gene lookup returns CDR1 SGHVS and CDR2 FQNEAQ. The CDR3 loop is CASSQGRTSNQPQHF. DNA of the CDR3: TGTGCCAGCAGCCAGGGCAGAACGAGCAATCAGCCCCAGCATTTT.

This clone was counted once. The chain employs TRBV11-2 and TRBJ1-2, with a tentative D call TRBD1 (5 bases). This CDR3 comprises 13 residues. CDR1 and CDR2 from the germline V gene are SGHAT and FQNNGV. V lost 5 bases and J 10 bases, leaving 17 bases between the germline ends. This CDR3 reads CASSRGLQSDYTF. CDR3 DNA: TGTGCCAGCAGCCGGGGACTCCAAAGCGACTACACCTTC.

The rearrangement links TRBV7-2 to TRBJ2-1, with 8 nucleotides matching TRBD2. Trimming at V came to 5 bases and at J to 8 bases, leaving 8 bases not matched to a gene. This CDR3 comprises 14 residues. Germline V lookup: CDR1 SGHTA, CDR2 FQGNSA. CDR3 in DNA: TGTGCCAGCAGCCTAGGACTAGCCCTTTATGAGCAGTTCTTC. Encoded protein: CASSLGLALYEQFF.

The chain combines TRBV9 with TRBJ2-3; 7 bases match TRBD1. The CDR3 covers 14 residues. Germline V gene data show CDR1 as SGDLS and CDR2 as YYNGEE. Unmatched junction bases numbered 7, after V lost 5 bases and J lost 4 bases. The CDR3 bases are TGTGCCAGCAGTGGGACAGACAAATCAGATACGCAGTATTTT. This codes for CASSGTDKSDTQYF.

This chain joins TRBV6-6 and TRBJ2-7, with TRBD1 matching 7 bases. Trimming removed 7 bases from V and 8 bases from J; junction bases left unmatched: 20. CDR1 and CDR2 (germline): MNHNY, SVGAGI (reference sequence). The CDR3 consists of 16 residues. The CDR3 DNA is TGTGCCAGCAACAAAAGGGGGACAGAACTTTCTGTGCAGCAGTACTTC. This codes for CASNKRGTELSVQQYF.

This clone was recorded only once. The gene calls are TRBV6-6 and TRBJ2-2; D ambiguous. There are 14 residues in the CDR3. CDR1 and CDR2 (germline): MNHNY, SVGAGI (reference sequence). V was pared by 0 bases and J by 4 bases, with 6 bases between. CDR3 loop: CASSYSIGTGELFF. CDR3 nucleotides: TGTGCCAGCAGTTACTCGATCGGCACCGGGGAGCTGTTTTTT.

The gene calls are TRBV6-1 and TRBJ2-1; TRBD2 aligns across 10 bases. Trimming at V came to 2 bases and at J to 9 bases, leaving 7 bases not matched to a gene. Germline V gene data show CDR1 as MNHNS and CDR2 as SASEGT. There are 15 residues in the CDR3. For the CDR3, the DNA is TGTGCCAGCAGTGAAACCCTAGCGGGAGAGGGTGAGCAGTTCTTC. Translated, it gives CASSETLAGEGEQFF.

The chain is built from TRBV19 and TRBJ2-1, with TRBD2 identical over 10 bases. The trim removed 4 bases at V and 1 base at J, leaving 7 bases unmatched. The CDR3 runs to 17 residues. The germline V gene has CDR1 LNHDA and CDR2 SQIVND (reference sequence). The CDR3 region is CASSRSLAGASYNEQFF. In DNA, the CDR3 is TGTGCCAGTAGTAGGAGTCTAGCGGGAGCATCCTACAATGAGCAGTTCTTC.

V gene TRBV5-4 combines with J gene TRBJ2-7; D not certain. The V gene lost 0 bases and the J gene lost 3 bases, with 13 bases spanning the gap. The CDR3 spans 15 residues. CDR1 SGHNT and CDR2 YYREEE come from the germline V gene (reference sequence). CDR3 sequence: CASSLAAGIYYEQYF. The CDR3 DNA reads TGTGCCAGCAGCTTGGCCGCCGGAATCTACTACGAGCAGTACTTC.

The chain links TRBV19 to TRBJ2-3, with D unclear. The CDR3 extends over 12 amino acids. Trimming pared 3 bases from V and 3 bases from J, leaving 4 bases between. CDR1 and CDR2 (germline): LNHDA, SQIVND (reference sequence). As DNA, the CDR3 is TGTGCCAGTAGTATCCGGACAGATACGCAGTATTTT. It specifies CASSIRTDTQYF.

This clone showed up just once. DNA of the CDR3: TGTGCCAGCTCCTTACTGACTAGCGGCACAGATACGCAGTATTTT. It specifies CASSLLTSGTDTQYF. The chain is built from TRBV2 and TRBJ2-3, with 8 bases lining up with TRBD2. In germline, CDR1 is SNHLY, CDR2 FYNNEI. With 8 bases clipped from V and 1 base from J, the junction kept 8 bases outside the gene matches. CDR3 length equals 15 residues.

V is TRBV7-2 and J is TRBJ1-1; D might be TRBD1 (5 bases). Germline lookup yields CDR1 SGHTA and CDR2 FQGNSA. Deletions cut 4 bases from V and 1 base from J, with 16 bases between. This CDR3 has 16 residues. CDR3 sequence (DNA): TGTGCCAGCAGCTCCGGGACGGCTGGGGGGAACACTGAAGCTTTCTTT. Translating gives CASSSGTAGGNTEAFF.

This chain uses TRBV7-8 with TRBJ2-7; D not certain. The CDR3 has 12 amino acids. The germline CDR1 and CDR2 sequences are SGHVS and FQNEAQ. V was pared by 5 bases and J by 8 bases, with 13 bases between. CDR3 sequence: CASSARIEKQYF. DNA for the CDR3: TGTGCCAGCAGCGCTCGAATTGAGAAGCAGTACTTC.

As DNA, the CDR3 is TGTGCCAGCAGTTTAGTACCGGGTTCCGGTTGGTCCTACGAGCAGTACTTC. Its protein product is CASSLVPGSGWSYEQYF. The chain couples TRBV28 to TRBJ2-7; D ambiguous. The CDR3 has 17 residues. With 2 bases removed from V and 1 base from J, the gap between germline ends came to 18 bases. CDR1 is MDHEN, CDR2 SYDVKM, per germline.

This rearrangement joins TRBV4-1 to TRBJ1-3; D is unresolved. The germline V gene encodes CDR1 MGHRA and CDR2 YSYEKL. CDR3 length equals 12 residues. V was pared by 1 base and J by 4 bases, with 2 bases between. The CDR3 DNA follows: TGCGCCAGCAGCCAAGTAGGAAACACCATATATTTT. Translating gives CASSQVGNTIYF.

The V and J genes are TRBV6-1 and TRBJ2-1; either TRBD1 or TRBD2 may supply D (5 bases each). Germline loops: CDR1 MNHNS, CDR2 SASEGT. There are 13 residues in the CDR3. Trimming left V 4 bases short and J 6 bases short, with 10 bases between. DNA for the CDR3: TGTGCCAGCAGTGTAAAGGGGACCAATGAGCAGTTCTTC. Its protein product is CASSVKGTNEQFF.

This clone was counted once. The chain recombines TRBV11-2 with TRBJ2-7; maybe TRBD2 (7 bases). The V end was cut by 2 bases, the J end by 3 bases, with 14 bases between. Germline CDR1 reads SGHAT; CDR2 reads FQNNGV. The CDR3 runs 15 residues. CDR3 coding DNA: TGTGCCAGCAGCTTATATGGGGGGGCGGACTACGAGCAGTACTTC. Protein product: CASSLYGGADYEQYF.

The chain couples TRBV5-6 to TRBJ2-5; 12 bases agree with TRBD2. Unmatched junction bases numbered 7, after V lost 0 bases and J lost 4 bases. This CDR3 is built from 17 residues. Germline CDR1 reads SGHDT; CDR2 reads YYEEEE. CDR3 in amino acids: CASSLVATSGGRETQYF. Written as DNA, the CDR3 is TGTGCCAGCAGCTTGGTGGCGACTAGCGGGGGCCGAGAGACCCAGTACTTC.

The chain has TRBV21-1 and TRBJ1-5. TRBV21-1 is a listed pseudogene. The CDR3 spans 9 residues. CDR3 amino acids: CASNQPQHF. The CDR3 DNA is TGTGCCAGCAATCAGCCCCAGCATTTT.

This clone was counted a few times. The rearrangement joins TRBV19 to TRBJ1-1; the D gene is possibly TRBD1 (5 bases). Trimming left V 3 bases short and J 2 bases short, with 10 bases between. CDR3 length equals 14 residues. Per the germline V gene, CDR1 is LNHDA and CDR2 is SQIVND (reference sequence). DNA for the CDR3: TGTGCCAGTAGTATTGGGGGATCAAACACTGAAGCTTTCTTT. This gives the protein CASSIGGSNTEAFF.

Concerning this clone: One junction end does not reproduce the germline sequence, and a read error may be involved. The chain uses TRBV2 and TRBJ2-6, with D maybe TRBD2 (5 bases). The CDR3 runs 14 residues. Germline loops: CDR1 SNHLY, CDR2 FYNNEI. The CDR3 here is CASSGVPGANVLTF. DNA for the CDR3: TGTGCCAGCAGCGGGGTTCCTGGAGCCAACGTCCTGACTTTC.